The next 16 T cell receptor beta chains were all read from a single sample in a study of vaccination and CD4 T cells after COVID-19. Their target antigens are unknown. The treatment here: approximately 11-day PBMC culture with coronavirus spike peptide pools or control peptides (ViraFEST assay). An Oncomine TCR Beta short-read assay was used to sequence the DNA from cultured CD4+ T cells. TCRdb independently ran MiXCR on the PCR reads; one entry per CDR3 protein. This sample has roughly 17,000 distinct CDR3 sequences, with 45% to 65% found just once. Sequencing input: CD4+ T cells from blood, cultured in vitro. Receptors were obtained from a human donor who had recovered from COVID-19.

The chain joins TRBV7-2 to TRBJ2-5; no firm D call. V lost 1 base to trimming and J lost 5 bases, with 11 bases between them. The CDR3 sequence is 14 residues long. CDR1 is SGHTA and CDR2 is FQGNSA in the germline V gene. CDR3 residues: CASSLVPGGETQYF. The CDR3, as DNA: TGTGCCAGCAGCTTAGTCCCGGGTGGGGAGACCCAGTACTTC.

The V gene is TRBV19, the J gene TRBJ1-1; D uncertain. The CDR3 length is 14 residues. Germline CDR1 LNHDA, CDR2 SQIVND (reference sequence). The V end lost 6 bases, the J end lost 2 bases, and 13 bases lay between the germline ends. CDR3 in amino acids: CASRYMSSNTEAFF. In DNA, the CDR3 is TGTGCCAGTAGATACATGAGCTCAAACACTGAAGCTTTCTTT.

V gene TRBV20-1 combines with J gene TRBJ2-5; 11 bases are shared with TRBD2. The CDR3 spans 17 residues. Trimming at V came to 1 base and at J to 5 bases, leaving 12 bases not matched to a gene. CDR1 and CDR2 from the germline V gene are DFQATT and SNEGSKA (reference sequence). Written as DNA, the CDR3 is TGCAGTGCTAGAGGTGGCATAGCGGGGGGGCCGGGGGAGACCCAGTACTTC. Its protein is CSARGGIAGGPGETQYF.

This rearrangement joins TRBV7-8 to TRBJ2-1, with 12 nucleotides matching TRBD2. The CDR3 loop spans 15 amino acids. The J segment lost 10 bases and the V segment lost 2 bases, leaving 6 bases of the junction unmatched. The germline gives CDR1 SGHVS, CDR2 FQNEAQ. The CDR3: CASSLRLAGEAEQFF. In nucleotides, the CDR3 is TGTGCCAGCAGCTTAAGACTAGCGGGAGAGGCCGAGCAGTTCTTC. Combining the CDR3 with reference TRBV7-8 and TRBJ2-1 gives the whole variable domain GAGVSQSPRYKVAKRGQDVALRCDPISGHVSLFWYQQALGQGPEFLTYFQNEAQLDKSGLPSDRFFAERPEGSVSTLKIQRTQQEDSAVYLCASSLRLAGEAEQFFGPGTRLTVL.

The V and J genes are TRBV5-1 and TRBJ2-7, with 10 bases fitting TRBD1. The ends lost 1 base at V and 5 bases at J; junction bases unmatched: 18. The V gene's germline CDR1 is SGHRS and CDR2 YFSETQ. The CDR3 is 19 residues long. The CDR3 sequence: CASSLPSGGYGQGGNEQYF. CDR3 coding DNA: TGCGCCAGCAGCTTGCCGTCCGGTGGTTACGGACAGGGGGGGAACGAGCAGTACTTC.

The chain uses TRBV27 and TRBJ1-1, with 8 bases aligning to TRBD1. The ends lost 5 bases at V and 5 bases at J; junction bases unmatched: 7. Germline CDR1 MNHEY, CDR2 SMNVEV (reference sequence). The CDR3 has 14 residues. The CDR3 reads CASSDRGYKTEAFF. For the CDR3, the DNA is TGTGCCAGCAGTGACAGGGGATATAAGACTGAAGCTTTCTTT.

The chain combines TRBV6-1 with TRBJ1-6; D uncertain. Trimming removed 2 bases from V and 6 bases from J, with 14 bases in between. This CDR3 contains 16 residues. The germline V gene encodes CDR1 MNHNS and CDR2 SASEGT. The CDR3 nucleotides are TGTGCCAGCAGTGAACTTGGCGGCCGGACTAATTCACCCCTCCACTTT. Translating gives CASSELGGRTNSPLHF.

The chain employs TRBV19 and TRBJ1-2; TRBD1 might be the D (6 bases). The V gene's germline CDR1 is LNHDA and CDR2 SQIVND (reference sequence). The CDR3 loop spans 16 amino acids. Between the trimmed V and J ends, which lost 9 bases and 0 bases, there was a span of 20 bases. The CDR3 region has the DNA TGTGCCAGAGGGGGTCGAGGGACTCGAGCTAACTATGGCTACACCTTC. This codes for CARGGRGTRANYGYTF.

This clonotype has a handful of counts. CDR3 DNA: TGCAGTGCCCTTAGACAGGGCACAGCTTTCTTT. It specifies CSALRQGTAFF. The chain combines TRBV20-1 with TRBJ1-1; 7 bases fit TRBD1. Germline V gene data show CDR1 as DFQATT and CDR2 as SNEGSKA (reference sequence). Germline trimming cut 6 bases from V and 10 bases from J; bases unmatched to any gene: 8. CDR3 length: 11 residues.

The gene calls are TRBV6-5 and TRBJ2-7, with 7 bases matching TRBD1. There are 16 residues in the CDR3. Germline V CDR1 and CDR2: MNHEY, SVGAGI. The V and J ends lost 2 bases and 5 bases, in that order; junction bases with no gene match: 12. DNA for the CDR3: TGTGCCAGCAGTTACGACGCGAGACAGGGAGCGGACGAGCAGTACTTC. The encoded protein is CASSYDARQGADEQYF.

This clonotype was found a few times. The CDR3 DNA is TGTGCCACGGACATCGGGTTGGGGGCTGAAGCTTTCTTT. Translation: CATDIGLGAEAFF. V and J are TRBV11-2 and TRBJ1-1; perhaps TRBD1 as D (5 bases). Deletions cut 10 bases from V and 6 bases from J, with 18 bases between. Germline V lookup: CDR1 SGHAT, CDR2 FQNNGV. There are 13 residues in the CDR3.

This chain joins TRBV2 and TRBJ2-3; TRBD1 is a possible D gene (5 bases). The CDR3 contains 14 residues. The germline V gene has CDR1 SNHLY and CDR2 FYNNEI. The CDR3 DNA reads TGTGCGACGCAACTGGCTAGGGGTGGAGATACGCAGTATTTT. This sequence encodes CATQLARGGDTQYF. Full variable domain (outside the CDR3, taken from reference TRBV2 and TRBJ2-3): EPEVTQTPSHQVTQMGQEVILRCVPISNHLYFYWYRQILGQKVEFLVSFYNNEISEKSEIFDDQFSVERPDGSNFTLKIRSTKLEDSAMYFCATQLARGGDTQYFGPGTRLTVL.

Worth noting for this clonotype: An end of the junction does not agree with germline; a read error may underlie this. The CDR3 DNA sequence: TGTGCTAGCAGCCCACTGAGGACAGGGCCGGGAGAGACCCAGTACTTC. It translates to CASSPLRTGPGETQYF. V usage is TRBV7-7 and J usage is TRBJ2-5; 8 bases line up with TRBD1. Per the germline V gene, CDR1 is SSHAT and CDR2 is FNYEAQ (reference sequence). CDR3 size: 16 residues.

This clonotype was found a few times. This sequence joins TRBV7-9 and TRBJ1-3, with D unresolved. V gave up 1 base and J gave up 6 bases, with 4 bases separating them. This CDR3 comprises 12 residues. Germline loops: CDR1 SEHNR, CDR2 FQNEAQ (reference sequence). The CDR3 loop reads CASSLGENTIYF. CDR3 in DNA: TGTGCCAGCAGCTTAGGCGAAAACACCATATATTTT.

The gene calls are TRBV27 and TRBJ1-6; possibly TRBD1 for D (6 bases). Per germline, CDR1 MNHEY and CDR2 SMNVEV (reference sequence). The CDR3 is 14 amino acids. Between the trimmed V and J ends, which lost 4 bases and 10 bases, there was a span of 14 bases. This CDR3 reads CASSSYRAGSPLHF. CDR3 nucleotide sequence: TGTGCCAGCAGTTCGTACAGGGCAGGGTCACCCCTCCACTTT.

This clonotype has more than one count but fewer than ten. This chain uses TRBV7-3 with TRBJ2-5, with D perhaps matching TRBD2 (7 bases). Germline V gene data show CDR1 as SGHTA and CDR2 as FQGTGA. There are 13 residues in the CDR3. The V end was cut by 8 bases, the J end by 1 base, with 11 bases between. In nucleotides, the CDR3 is TGTGCCAGCGGGCGGGGGCCCCAAGAGACCCAGTACTTC. Protein product: CASGRGPQETQYF.